This is a list of T cell receptor beta chains from one sample in a study of T-cell reconstitution after alpha-beta-depleted transplantation in children. Via MiXCR, TCRdb re-called the PCR reads, giving one row per CDR3 protein. The repertoire has 100,000 to 120,000 distinct CDR3 sequences, about 6.4% of them found once; the top ten carry around 23%. This sample comprised PBMCs, mostly from graft donor cells, obtained 360 days after TCRalphabeta/CD19-depleted stem cell transplant. The receptors here all came from a male patient aged 2 to 10 who had a stem cell transplant for acute lymphoblastic leukemia, so the T cells may come from the graft donor. CDR3s include the opening cysteine and the closing phenylalanine or tryptophan. The D gene is left open where the match is weak. Size values are once, few and many counts, or a class for expanded clones, and some rows have none.

CASTSGGGQYF,TGTGCCAGCACCTCGGGGGGGGGCCAGTACTTC,11,few,TRBD2,TRBV28,TRBJ2-5
CASSVTGGTEAFF,TGTGCCAGCAGCGTTACAGGGGGCACTGAAGCTTTCTTT,13,-,TRBD1,TRBV9,TRBJ1-1
CASSQTQAQYF,TGTGCCAGCAGCCAGACTCAAGCCCAGTACTTC,11,many,-,TRBV28,TRBJ2-5
CASSLRGGSTGELFF,TGTGCCAGCAGCTTGAGGGGAGGAAGTACCGGGGAGCTGTTTTTT,15,many,-,TRBV7-3,TRBJ2-2
CASSQEGDRRSPLHF,TGTGCCAGCAGCCAAGAAGGGGACAGGAGATCACCCCTCCACTTT,15,few,TRBD1,TRBV3-1,TRBJ1-6
CASSLGVWGGQGFYEQYF,TGTGCCAGCAGCTTAGGAGTTTGGGGGGGACAGGGGTTCTACGAGCAGTACTTC,18,many,TRBD1,TRBV11-2,TRBJ2-7
CASSPGTGNIQYF,TGTGCCAGCAGCCCCGGGACAGGGAACATTCAGTACTTC,13,few,TRBD1,TRBV28,TRBJ2-4
CASSGMRTATNYGYTF,TGTGCCAGCAGTGGCATGAGGACAGCGACTAACTATGGCTACACCTTC,16,few,-,TRBV6-1,TRBJ1-2
CASSFGRELFF,TGTGCCAGCAGTTTTGGGAGGGAGCTGTTTTTT,11,many,-,TRBV28,TRBJ2-2
CASSLGRTGHTEAFF,TGTGCCAGCAGCTTAGGAAGGACAGGGCACACTGAAGCTTTCTTT,15,many,TRBD1,TRBV7-6,TRBJ1-1
CASSIYYTGELFF,TGTGCCAGCAGCATCTATTACACCGGGGAGCTGTTTTTT,13,many,-,TRBV28,TRBJ2-2
CASSFGNIQYF,TGTGCCAGCAGTTTTGGGAACATTCAGTACTTC,11,many,-,TRBV27,TRBJ2-4
CASSRAGEFRETQYF,TGTGCCAGCAGCCGCGCGGGAGAATTTCGAGAGACCCAGTACTTC,15,few,TRBD2,TRBV9,TRBJ2-5
CATSGSTEAFF,TGTGCCACCTCCGGGAGCACTGAAGCTTTCTTT,11,many,-,TRBV27,TRBJ1-1
CSAEPLAAYEQYF,TGCAGTGCCGAGCCGCTAGCAGCATACGAGCAGTACTTC,13,few,-,TRBV20-1,TRBJ2-7
CASSLVRGTDTQYF,TGTGCCAGCAGCTTAGTCAGGGGCACAGATACGCAGTATTTT,14,many,-,TRBV7-6,TRBJ2-3
CASSLTNPGGAGQPQHF,TGTGCCAGCAGTTTAACAAACCCAGGGGGCGCAGGACAGCCCCAGCATTTT,17,once,TRBD1,TRBV27,TRBJ1-5
CASSTTWDRGRGREKLFF,TGTGCCAGCAGCACGACTTGGGACAGGGGGCGCGGGAGAGAAAAACTGTTTTTT,18,many,TRBD1,TRBV4-2,TRBJ1-4
CASSRGHTNTEAFF,TGTGCCAGCAGTAGGGGACATACGAACACTGAAGCTTTCTTT,14,few,-,TRBV6-1,TRBJ1-1
CASSLSNYEQYF,TGTGCCAGCAGTTTATCGAACTACGAGCAGTACTTC,12,few,-,TRBV12-3/TRBV12-4,TRBJ2-7
CASSLPTYPSSEGGTSYEQYF,TGTGCCAGCAGCTTACCAACTTACCCTTCTAGCGAGGGGGGAACTTCCTACGAGCAGTACTTC,21,-,-,TRBV11-1,TRBJ2-7
CASSKGKRIQETQYF,TGTGCCAGCAGCAAGGGGAAACGAATCCAAGAGACCCAGTACTTC,15,-,-,TRBV6-1,TRBJ2-5
CASSSGLAGPTDTQYF,TGTGCCAGCAGCTCGGGACTAGCGGGGCCCACAGATACGCAGTATTTT,16,-,TRBD2,TRBV11-2,TRBJ2-3
CASSFATRSYEQYF,TGTGCCAGCAGTTTCGCCACCCGATCCTACGAGCAGTACTTC,14,-,-,TRBV27,TRBJ2-7
CASKGRLADYEQYF,TGCGCCAGCAAAGGACGACTAGCGGACTACGAGCAGTACTTC,14,many,TRBD2,TRBV4-3,TRBJ2-7
CASSRDLNVYEQYF,TGCGCCAGCAGCCGGGATCTGAACGTCTACGAGCAGTACTTC,14,many,-,TRBV5-1,TRBJ2-7
CASRLGGSYNSPLHF,TGTGCCAGCAGGCTCGGGGGCTCCTATAATTCACCCCTCCACTTT,15,many,-,TRBV12-3/TRBV12-4,TRBJ1-6
CASSPLERLGNEQFF,TGTGCCAGCAGCCCACTCGAGAGGTTGGGGAATGAGCAGTTCTTC,15,-,-,TRBV5-6,TRBJ2-1
CASSRASLDGNTIYF,TGTGCCAGCAGTCGGGCGTCACTAGATGGAAACACCATATATTTT,15,few,-,TRBV7-9,TRBJ1-3
CASSRGLAFTGELFF,TGCGCCAGCAGCCGGGGACTAGCGTTTACCGGGGAGCTGTTTTTT,15,few,TRBD2,TRBV5-1,TRBJ2-2
CASSLNSKNIQYF,TGTGCCAGCAGTTTAAACAGCAAAAACATTCAGTACTTC,13,many,-,TRBV27,TRBJ2-4
CASSATGDIGELFF,TGTGCCAGCTCCGCGACAGGGGACATCGGGGAGCTGTTTTTT,14,-,TRBD1,TRBV11-3,TRBJ2-2
CASRRESRTGELFF,TGTGCCAGCAGGCGGGAGTCGCGCACCGGGGAGCTGTTTTTT,14,many,TRBD2,TRBV28,TRBJ2-2
CASSFSDSHEQYF,TGTGCCAGCAGCTTCTCGGACAGCCACGAGCAGTACTTC,13,many,-,TRBV7-3,TRBJ2-7
CASSLTGNGLATGSNTGELFF,TGTGCCAGCAGCTTAACGGGAAATGGACTAGCGACTGGCTCGAACACCGGGGAGCTGTTTTTT,21,-,TRBD2,TRBV7-6,TRBJ2-2
CASTKQGISYNEQFF,TGTGCCAGCACCAAACAAGGCATCTCCTACAATGAGCAGTTCTTC,15,-,-,TRBV28,TRBJ2-1
CASSQGSGRIYSYEQYF,TGTGCCAGCAGCCAAGGTAGCGGGAGGATCTACTCCTACGAGCAGTACTTC,17,few,TRBD2,TRBV4-2,TRBJ2-7
CASSFKTYEQYF,TGTGCCAGCAGCTTCAAGACCTACGAGCAGTACTTC,12,many,-,TRBV7-9,TRBJ2-7
CASCRQEIYEQYF,TGTGCCAGCTGCCGACAGGAGATCTACGAGCAGTACTTC,13,many,-,TRBV5-5,TRBJ2-7
CASSSPRGTGDQETQYF,TGTGCCAGCAGCTCCCCTAGAGGGACAGGGGACCAAGAGACCCAGTACTTC,17,-,TRBD1,TRBV5-6,TRBJ2-5